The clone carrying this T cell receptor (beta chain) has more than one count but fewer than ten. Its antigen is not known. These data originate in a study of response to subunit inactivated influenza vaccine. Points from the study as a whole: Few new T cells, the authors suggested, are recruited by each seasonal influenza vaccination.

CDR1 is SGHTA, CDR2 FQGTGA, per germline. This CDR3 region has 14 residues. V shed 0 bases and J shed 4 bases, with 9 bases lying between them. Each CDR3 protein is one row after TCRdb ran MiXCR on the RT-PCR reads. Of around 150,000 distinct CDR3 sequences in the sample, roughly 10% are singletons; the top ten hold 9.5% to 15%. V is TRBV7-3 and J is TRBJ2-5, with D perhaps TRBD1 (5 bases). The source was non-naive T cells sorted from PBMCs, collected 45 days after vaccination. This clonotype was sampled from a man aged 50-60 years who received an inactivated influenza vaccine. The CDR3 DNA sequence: TGTGCCAGCAGCTTAACGCCAGGGTCAGAGACCCAGTACTTC. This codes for CASSLTPGSETQYF.